The T cell receptor (beta chain) described here comes from a study of blood T cell repertoires in COVID-19 (dated by TCRdb to 2019 to 2021). The study in broad terms: Samples from collaborators originated in the United States, Italy and Spain and spanned both the acute and convalescent phases of COVID-19. The material from the prospective study consisted of cDNA or gDNA derived from T cells, B-cell-depleted T cells, or PBMCs. The samples were drawn from the first 160 participants of the ongoing ImmuneRACE study and from more than 1,000 subjects provided by 6 global collaborators. Where available, HLA class I and class II types were obtained from metadata supplied by the sample provider rather than from assay-based typing. Nearly every sample came with metadata listing a de-identified subject ID, COVID-19 status, age in years and sex. The dataset comprised deeply sampled blood TCRbeta repertoires from subjects exposed to, actively infected with, or recovered from COVID-19. A freely available public database, intended as a resource for researchers studying the immune response to SARS-CoV-2, is where the repertoires were released.

Broader findings and caveats from the paper: The quantity of clinical and demographic metadata differed by source and by participant and was supplied without curation.

With respect to this clone: Its antigen is currently not known. No clone much larger than this one lies a single base away; base qualities are absent.

Each collaborating institution followed its own protocols to collect whole blood in K2EDTA tubes. For TCRbeta analysis, collaborators shipped samples as frozen whole blood, isolated PBMCs, or DNA extracted from either of those sample types. TCRbeta CDR3 regions were amplified from genomic DNA by means of the immunoSEQ Assay, a bias-controlled multiplex PCR. Concerning the study's data processing: Nucleated cell counts per sample were estimated from amplification of reference gene primers within the assay. To quantify the absolute abundance of each unique TCRbeta CDR3 rearrangement, sequence reads were collapsed and filtered. For each sample, productive Simpson clonality was calculated as the square root of Simpson's diversity index over productive rearrangements. TCRdb retrieved this table from immuneACCESS and kept in-frame rearrangements only. Not all clones are present; in checked studies, unresolved V genes account for under half, and no reason is known for the remainder. V and J calls and clone size are those listed in that table; D and trimming were worked out from the DNA. The sample records about 84,000 clones, 83% of which are singletons. The top ten clones comprise around 36% of the sample.

Looking up the germline V gene yields CDR1 SGHTA and CDR2 FQGTGA. The CDR3 sequence holds 16 residues, the cysteine and phenylalanine included. The entry retains the CDR3 DNA only, 48 bases that are in frame from base 1. At the junction V is shortened by 1 base and J by 1 base, with 12 bases in between. This receptor was taken from a man older than 75 with active or convalescent COVID-19. The V gene is TRBV7-3 and the J gene is TRBJ2-3; 6 matching bases give a weak D call of TRBD2. The sequencing sample was made of peripheral blood. At the DNA level, the sequence is TGTGCCAGCAGCTTAATGGAGGGTGGAGGCACAGATACGCAGTATTTT. Its translation is CASSLMEGGGTDTQYF. Supplemented by the reference TRBV7-3 and TRBJ2-3 proteins around the CDR3, the complete variable domain is GAGVSQTPSNKVTEKGKYVELRCDPISGHTALYWYRQSLGQGPEFLIYFQGTGAADDSGLPNDRFFAVRPEGSVSTLKIQRTERGDSAVYLCASSLMEGGGTDTQYFGPGTRLTVL.